This T cell receptor beta chain originates from a study of shared clonotypes between healthy human individuals. Concerning this clone: The antigen remains undetermined.

Sequenced by immunoSEQ multiplex PCR; TCRdb stores in-frame clones only, minus some. The sample has about 2,100,000 clones, 85% to 95% seen once. After removal of 3 bases from V and 8 bases from J, the junction contained 5 bases not matched to a gene. This CDR3 has 15 amino acids. CDR1 and CDR2 from the germline V gene are SGHVS and FQNEAQ. Terminally differentiated effector memory CD45RA+ cells were excluded by CCR7 positive selection of CD45RO-negative cells. Study-wide points: Naive subsets, compared against memory subsets, generally had larger estimated richness values. In a few donors, around 4.8% of naive CD4 clonotypes appeared in common. Rarefaction showed that sequencing of sorted subsets was incomplete (despite large depth).

This clonotype originated in a man between 18 and 29 years old in good health. Some clones in this sample may be carry-over from other donors' samples. The specimen was naive CD8+ T cells from PBMCs. V and J are TRBV7-8 and TRBJ2-1, with 12 bases matching TRBD2. DNA for the CDR3: TGTGCCAGCAGCTTCAGACTAGCGGGAGAGGATGAGCAGTTCTTC. Protein sequence: CASSFRLAGEDEQFF.